The 23 T cell receptor beta chains reported below all come from one sample, sequenced in a study of T cells in Graves' hyperthyroidism and ophthalmopathy (dated by TCRdb to between 2018 and 2020). Library preparation used multiplex PCR. For sequencing, an Illumina HiSeq 2000 was employed. The TCR beta CDR3 regions were amplified from the RNA transcripts. For the first round of RT-PCR on the TCR CDR3, the HTBI primer set was used together with the Qiagen OneStep RT-PCR kit. TCRdb reran the public reads through fastp at Q25 and MiXCR, keeping productive beta chains. Each record represents a unique CDR3 protein, reported with the most common genes and DNA among its rows. The sample table records a few hundred thousand distinct CDR3 sequences; 15% to 19% of these occur just once. 25% to 30% of the sample comes from the top ten. Sequenced: blood. These receptors were collected from a woman under 30 with Graves' hyperthyroidism that later progressed to Graves' ophthalmopathy.

This chain uses TRBV9 with TRBJ2-3; possible D gene TRBD1, 5 bases. V was shortened by 2 bases and J by 4 bases, with 17 bases between the two germline ends. Germline V gene data show CDR1 as SGDLS and CDR2 as YYNGEE. CDR3 length: 16 amino acids. The CDR3 bases are TGTGCCAGCAGCGTCAAAAGGGGTCTTCAGCCAGATACGCAGTATTTT. Amino acid sequence: CASSVKRGLQPDTQYF.

The sample holds many counts of this clonotype. The rearrangement uses TRBV6-2 or TRBV6-3 and TRBJ1-1; D call uncertain. The CDR3 runs to 14 residues. CDR1 is MNHEY and CDR2 is SVGEGT in the germline V gene. V was clipped by 5 bases and J by 1 base, with 11 bases between them. As DNA, the CDR3 is TGTGCCAGCAGTCGATCTGGGCAGAACACTGAAGCTTTCTTT. Residues: CASSRSGQNTEAFF.

This clonotype was counted between two and nine times. This chain joins TRBV3-1 and TRBJ2-5, with TRBD2 identical over 14 bases. Unmatched junction bases numbered 6, after V lost 0 bases and J lost 3 bases. This CDR3 spans 18 amino acids. Germline V gives CDR1 LGHDT, CDR2 YNNKEL (reference sequence). The CDR3 nucleotides are TGTGCCAGCAGCCAAGACTTGGGGACTAGCGGGAGTAAAGAGACCCAGTACTTC. Translating gives CASSQDLGTSGSKETQYF.

This clonotype was recorded many times. The chain couples TRBV11-2 to TRBJ2-1; D is ambiguous. CDR3 length: 13 residues. Germline V gene data show CDR1 as SGHAT and CDR2 as FQNNGV. The ends were cut back, 1 base at V and 8 bases at J, with 9 bases in the middle. The CDR3 DNA sequence: TGTGCCAGCAGCTTAGTGGTAATGGATGAGCAGTTCTTC. Encoded protein: CASSLVVMDEQFF.

This clonotype occurred many times. The chain joins TRBV28 to TRBJ1-5; no clear D gene. CDR3 length equals 14 residues. The V gene's germline CDR1 is MDHEN and CDR2 SYDVKM. Trimming removed 7 bases at V and 3 bases at J, with 13 bases between. The CDR3 loop reads CASNIPDTNQPQHF. The CDR3 DNA follows: TGTGCCAGCAACATACCCGACACCAATCAGCCCCAGCATTTT.

This clonotype has more than one count but fewer than ten. The gene calls are TRBV20-1 and TRBJ2-7, with a weak D call TRBD2 (5 bases). The CDR3 contains 17 residues. Germline CDR1 is DFQATT and CDR2 is SNEGSKA (reference sequence). V was shortened by 0 bases and J by 0 bases, with 18 bases between the two germline ends. The CDR3 region has the DNA TGCAGTGCTAGAGAAATTCGGGGAACTTACAACTCCTACGAGCAGTACTTC. It codes for CSAREIRGTYNSYEQYF.

Many counts were recorded for this clonotype. The gene calls are TRBV28 and TRBJ1-2; possibly TRBD1 for D (6 bases). The length of the CDR3 is 15 residues. Per germline, CDR1 MDHEN and CDR2 SYDVKM. Trimming stripped 3 bases from V and 5 bases from J, with 16 bases between. Here the CDR3 reads CASSLLGRGKYGYTF. The CDR3 bases are TGTGCCAGCAGTTTGCTTGGAAGGGGGAAATATGGCTACACCTTC.

The V gene is TRBV6-5, the J gene TRBJ1-1; D uncertain. Trimming cost V 2 bases and J 2 bases, with 15 bases left between them. This CDR3 has 16 residues. The V gene's germline CDR1 is MNHEY and CDR2 SVGAGI. In nucleotides, the CDR3 is TGTGCCAGCAGTTACGGGCGTCGGATAATTAACACTGAAGCTTTCTTT. This encodes CASSYGRRIINTEAFF.

The CDR3 is CASSFGTENTEAFF. CDR3 nucleotides: TGTGCCAGCAGCTTCGGGACAGAGAACACTGAAGCTTTCTTT. This chain connects TRBV7-2 to TRBJ1-1; 7 nucleotides agree with TRBD1. Looked up from germline, CDR1 is SGHTA and CDR2 is FQGNSA. The length of the CDR3 is 14 residues. The V and J ends lost 3 bases and 1 base, in that order; junction bases with no gene match: 2.

This clonotype was seen at least ten times. This sequence joins TRBV18 and TRBJ1-1; tentatively, D is TRBD1 (6 bases). The germline gives CDR1 KGHSH, CDR2 LQKENI. Trimming pared 2 bases from V and 1 base from J, leaving 11 bases between. The CDR3 loop spans 15 amino acids. This chain's CDR3 is CASSPRDKENTEAFF. The CDR3 DNA follows: TGTGCCAGCTCACCAAGGGACAAAGAGAACACTGAAGCTTTCTTT.

V and J are TRBV19 and TRBJ2-3; TRBD2 agrees at 11 bases. The trim removed 6 bases at V and 5 bases at J, leaving 4 bases unmatched. The CDR3 covers 14 residues. Per germline, CDR1 LNHDA and CDR2 SQIVND (reference sequence). The CDR3 here is CASRLAGALDTQYF. The CDR3 coding sequence is TGTGCCAGTAGACTAGCGGGAGCTTTAGATACGCAGTATTTT.

The chain has TRBV14 and TRBJ2-2; D might be TRBD2 (5 bases). The CDR3 extends over 16 amino acids. V was trimmed by 4 bases and J by 3 bases, leaving 15 bases between them. CDR1 and CDR2 (germline): SGHDN, FVKESK. CDR3 region: CASSRARVVYTGELFF. CDR3 nucleotide sequence: TGTGCCAGCAGCCGGGCGCGGGTTGTCTACACCGGGGAGCTGTTTTTT.

This clonotype was detected a few times. The chain carries TRBV7-9 and TRBJ1-6; possible D gene TRBD1, 6 bases. Trimming took 3 bases from V and 10 from J, leaving 10 bases between them. Germline CDR1 reads SEHNR; CDR2 reads FQNEAQ (reference sequence). The CDR3 extends over 13 amino acids. CDR3 residues: CASSFRGGSPLHF. CDR3 nucleotides: TGTGCCAGCAGCTTCAGAGGGGGGTCACCCCTCCACTTT.

At least ten counts were recorded for this clonotype. This chain uses TRBV4-2 with TRBJ1-1; the match to TRBD1 covers 10 bases. The CDR3 has 15 amino acids. The germline CDR1 and CDR2 sequences are LGHNA and YNFKEQ. Trimming removed 4 bases from V and 1 base from J; junction bases left unmatched: 3. CDR3 sequence: CASSPRQGANTEAFF. Written as DNA, the CDR3 is TGTGCCAGCAGCCCAAGACAGGGGGCGAACACTGAAGCTTTCTTT.

This clonotype has a count of ten or more. This chain connects TRBV7-8 to TRBJ2-1; D unresolved. The length of the CDR3 is 17 residues. The V and J ends lost 1 base and 8 bases respectively, with 21 bases between them. Germline-derived CDR1 and CDR2 are SGHVS and FQNEAQ. CDR3: CASSLVGVRLTPDEQFF. The CDR3 nucleotides are TGTGCCAGCAGCTTAGTCGGCGTCAGGCTCACGCCCGATGAGCAGTTCTTC.

This clonotype appeared many times. V and J are TRBV7-8 and TRBJ1-3; D not resolved. Germline V lookup: CDR1 SGHVS, CDR2 FQNEAQ. Between the trimmed V and J ends, which lost 5 bases and 0 bases, there was a span of 11 bases. The CDR3 has 15 amino acids. In DNA form, the CDR3 reads TGTGCCAGCAGCCAATATACGAGCTCTGGAAACACCATATATTTT. Its translation is CASSQYTSSGNTIYF.

This clonotype was detected many times. V is TRBV12-3 or TRBV12-4 and J is TRBJ2-1; TRBD2 matches at 9 bases. The CDR3 is 15 residues long. V was pared by 7 bases and J by 10 bases, with 14 bases of the junction left unmatched. The CDR3 spells CASTPESGRSGEQFF. For the CDR3, the DNA is TGTGCCAGCACCCCGGAGAGCGGGAGGTCTGGGGAGCAGTTCTTC.

Only a few counts were recorded for this clonotype. The CDR3 coding sequence is TGTGCCAGCCGTAAACAGGGGGCGCTTACAAACCTCAACTATGGCTACACCTTC. The encoded protein is CASRKQGALTNLNYGYTF. This rearrangement joins TRBV27 to TRBJ1-2; TRBD1 aligns across 9 bases. Germline values: CDR1 MNHEY, CDR2 SMNVEV (reference sequence). V lost 8 bases to trimming and J lost 2 bases; unmatched junction nucleotides: 18. CDR3 size: 18 residues.

Ten or more counts support this clonotype. This chain uses TRBV2 with TRBJ1-1; D not certain. V lost 4 bases and J lost 8, with 11 bases in between. This CDR3 has 12 residues. The germline V gene encodes CDR1 SNHLY and CDR2 FYNNEI. The CDR3: CASSGMAEEAFF. The CDR3 nucleotides read TGTGCCAGCAGTGGCATGGCAGAAGAAGCTTTCTTT.

V gene TRBV19 combines with J gene TRBJ2-1, with no clear D. This CDR3 has 13 amino acids. The germline CDR1 and CDR2 sequences are LNHDA and SQIVND (reference sequence). Trimming removed 5 bases from V and 0 bases from J, with 5 bases in between. The CDR3 loop is CASSLFSYNEQFF. The CDR3 nucleotides read TGTGCCAGTAGTTTGTTCTCCTACAATGAGCAGTTCTTC.

This clonotype has ten or more counts. This chain links TRBV10-1 with TRBJ2-2; 9 bases match TRBD1. Looked up from germline, CDR1 is WNHNN and CDR2 is SYGVQD (reference sequence). Trimming cost V 5 bases and J 1 base; bases outside gene matches: 11. The CDR3 spans 18 residues. The CDR3 DNA follows: TGCGCCAGCAGTACCACTACAGGGGGCACTCGGAACACCGGGGAGCTGTTTTTT. This codes for CASSTTTGGTRNTGELFF.

This clonotype was recorded at least ten times. This rearrangement joins TRBV2 to TRBJ1-1, with D possibly matching TRBD1 (5 bases). This CDR3 comprises 14 residues. Between the trimmed V and J ends, which lost 7 bases and 0 bases, there was a span of 12 bases. CDR1 and CDR2 (germline): SNHLY, FYNNEI. CDR3 protein: CASNTRAMNTEAFF. DNA for the CDR3: TGTGCCAGCAATACCAGGGCGATGAACACTGAAGCTTTCTTT.

The rearrangement links TRBV6-2 or TRBV6-3 to TRBJ2-7; D gene uncertain. Trimming stripped 6 bases from V and 3 bases from J, with 9 bases between. The V gene's germline CDR1 is MNHEY and CDR2 SVGEGT. There are 12 residues in the CDR3. The CDR3 coding sequence is TGTGCCAGCAGCTCAAATGGCTACGAGCAGTACTTC. Its translation is CASSSNGYEQYF.